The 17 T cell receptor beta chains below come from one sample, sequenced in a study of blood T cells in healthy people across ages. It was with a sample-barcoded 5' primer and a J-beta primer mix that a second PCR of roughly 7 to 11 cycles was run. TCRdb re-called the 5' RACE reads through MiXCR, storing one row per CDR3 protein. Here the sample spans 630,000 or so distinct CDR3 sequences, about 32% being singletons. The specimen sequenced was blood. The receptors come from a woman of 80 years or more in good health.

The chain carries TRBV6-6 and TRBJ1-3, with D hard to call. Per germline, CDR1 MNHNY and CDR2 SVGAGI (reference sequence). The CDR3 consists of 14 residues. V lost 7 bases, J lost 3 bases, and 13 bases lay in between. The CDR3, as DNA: TGTGCCAGCACCCTCGACTCCCTTGGAAACACCATATATTTT. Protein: CASTLDSLGNTIYF.

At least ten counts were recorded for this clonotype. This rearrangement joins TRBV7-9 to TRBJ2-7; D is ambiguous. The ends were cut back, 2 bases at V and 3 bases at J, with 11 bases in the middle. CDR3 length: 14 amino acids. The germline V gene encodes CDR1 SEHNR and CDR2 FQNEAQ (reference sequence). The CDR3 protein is CASSLSLQNYEQYF. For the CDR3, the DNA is TGTGCCAGCAGCTTAAGTCTCCAGAACTACGAGCAGTACTTC.

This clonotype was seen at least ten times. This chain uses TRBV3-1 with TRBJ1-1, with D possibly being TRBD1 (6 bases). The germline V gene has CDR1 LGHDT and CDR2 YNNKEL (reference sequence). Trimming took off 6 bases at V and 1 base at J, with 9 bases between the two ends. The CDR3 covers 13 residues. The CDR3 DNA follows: TGTGCCAGCAGTCGGACAGAGAACACTGAAGCTTTCTTT. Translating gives CASSRTENTEAFF.

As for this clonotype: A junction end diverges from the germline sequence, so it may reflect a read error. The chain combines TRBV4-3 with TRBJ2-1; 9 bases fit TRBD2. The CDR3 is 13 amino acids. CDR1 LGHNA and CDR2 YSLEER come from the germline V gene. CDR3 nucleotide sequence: TGCGCCAGCAGCCAAGATAGGGCTAGCGGGGTGGGCTTC. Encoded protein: CASSQDRASGVGF.

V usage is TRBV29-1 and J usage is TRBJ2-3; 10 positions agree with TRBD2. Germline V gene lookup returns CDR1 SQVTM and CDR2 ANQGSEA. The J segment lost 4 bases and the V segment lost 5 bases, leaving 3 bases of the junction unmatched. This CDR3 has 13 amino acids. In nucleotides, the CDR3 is TGCAGCGTTATGAGCGGGGGGGCAGATACGCAGTATTTT. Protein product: CSVMSGGADTQYF.

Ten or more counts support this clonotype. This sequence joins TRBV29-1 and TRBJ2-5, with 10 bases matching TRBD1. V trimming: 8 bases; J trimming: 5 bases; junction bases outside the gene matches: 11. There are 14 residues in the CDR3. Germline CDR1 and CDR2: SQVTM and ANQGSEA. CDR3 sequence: CSILDRGREETQYF. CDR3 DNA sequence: TGCAGCATTTTAGACAGGGGGCGCGAGGAGACCCAGTACTTC. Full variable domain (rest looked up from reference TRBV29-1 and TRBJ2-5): SAVISQKPSRDICQRGTSLTIQCQVDSQVTMMFWYRQQPGQSLTLIATANQGSEATYESGFVIDKFPISRPNLTFSTLTVSNMSPEDSSIYLCSILDRGREETQYFGPGTRLLVL.

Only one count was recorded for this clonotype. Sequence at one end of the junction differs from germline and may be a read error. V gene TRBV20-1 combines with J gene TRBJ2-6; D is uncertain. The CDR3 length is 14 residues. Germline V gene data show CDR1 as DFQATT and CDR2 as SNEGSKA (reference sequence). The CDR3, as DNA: TGCAGTGCTTGGGCCGTCCCTGGGACCAACGTCCTGACTTTC. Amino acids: CSAWAVPGTNVLTF.

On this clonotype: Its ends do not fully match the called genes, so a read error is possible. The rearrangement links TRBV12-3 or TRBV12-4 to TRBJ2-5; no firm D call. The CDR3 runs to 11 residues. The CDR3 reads CAGSQLDGQYF. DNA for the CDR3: TGTGCCGGCAGCCAGCTAGACGGGCAGTACTTC.

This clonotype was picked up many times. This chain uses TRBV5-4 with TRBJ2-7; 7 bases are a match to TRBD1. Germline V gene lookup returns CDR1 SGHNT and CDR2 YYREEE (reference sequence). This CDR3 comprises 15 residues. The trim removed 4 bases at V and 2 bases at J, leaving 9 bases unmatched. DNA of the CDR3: TGTGCCAGCAGCCAACCGGGACAGAGGGCCTACGAGCAGTACTTC. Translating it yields CASSQPGQRAYEQYF.

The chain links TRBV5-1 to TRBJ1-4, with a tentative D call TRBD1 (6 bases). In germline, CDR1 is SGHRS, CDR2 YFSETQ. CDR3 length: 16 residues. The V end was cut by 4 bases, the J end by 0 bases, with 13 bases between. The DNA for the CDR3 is TGCGCCAGCAGCAGCGGACAGCCAACAACTAATGAAAAACTGTTTTTT. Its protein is CASSSGQPTTNEKLFF.

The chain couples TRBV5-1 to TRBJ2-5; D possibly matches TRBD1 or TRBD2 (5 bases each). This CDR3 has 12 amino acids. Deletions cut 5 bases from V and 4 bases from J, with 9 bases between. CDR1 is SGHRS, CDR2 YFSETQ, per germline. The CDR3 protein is CASREGPETQYF. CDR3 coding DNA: TGCGCCAGCAGAGAGGGGCCAGAGACCCAGTACTTC.

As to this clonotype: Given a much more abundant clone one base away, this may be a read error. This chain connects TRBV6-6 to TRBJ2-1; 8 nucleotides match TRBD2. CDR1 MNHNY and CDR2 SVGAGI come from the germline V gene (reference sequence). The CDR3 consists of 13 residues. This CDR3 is CASKGTSNNGQFF. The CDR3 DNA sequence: TGTGCCAGCAAGGGGACTAGTAACAATGGGCAGTTCTTC.

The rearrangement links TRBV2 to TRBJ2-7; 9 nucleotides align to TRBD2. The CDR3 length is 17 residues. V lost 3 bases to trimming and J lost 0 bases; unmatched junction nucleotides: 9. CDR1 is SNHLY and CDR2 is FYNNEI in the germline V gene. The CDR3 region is CASSELRGGVSSYEQYF. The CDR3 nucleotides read TGTGCCAGCAGTGAGTTGCGGGGGGGTGTAAGCTCCTACGAGCAGTACTTC.

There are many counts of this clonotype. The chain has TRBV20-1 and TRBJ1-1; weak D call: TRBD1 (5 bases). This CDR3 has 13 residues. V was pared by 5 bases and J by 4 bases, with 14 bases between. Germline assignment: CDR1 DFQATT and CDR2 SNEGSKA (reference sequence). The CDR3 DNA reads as TGCAGTGCTTTCAGGGACTTCGGCACTGAAGCTTTCTTT. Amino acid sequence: CSAFRDFGTEAFF.

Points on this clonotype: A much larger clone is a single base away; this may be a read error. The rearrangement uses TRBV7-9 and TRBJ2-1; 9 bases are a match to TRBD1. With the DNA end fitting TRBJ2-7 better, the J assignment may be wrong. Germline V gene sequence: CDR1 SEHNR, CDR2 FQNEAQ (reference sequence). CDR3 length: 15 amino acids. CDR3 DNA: TGTGCCAGCAGCGCGACGGGACAGGGCCACAATGAGCAGTACTTC. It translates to CASSATGQGHNEQYF.

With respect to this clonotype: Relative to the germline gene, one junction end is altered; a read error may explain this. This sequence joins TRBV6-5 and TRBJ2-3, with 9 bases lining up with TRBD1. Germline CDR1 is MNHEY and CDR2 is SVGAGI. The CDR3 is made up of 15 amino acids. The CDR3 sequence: CAGRETGGRTDTQYF. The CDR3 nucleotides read TGTGCCGGCAGGGAGACAGGGGGTCGCACAGATACACAGTATTTT.

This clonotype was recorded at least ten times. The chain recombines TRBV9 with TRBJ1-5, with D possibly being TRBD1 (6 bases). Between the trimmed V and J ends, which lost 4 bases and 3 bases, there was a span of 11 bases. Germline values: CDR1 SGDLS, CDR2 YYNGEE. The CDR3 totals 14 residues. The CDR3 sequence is CASSSGQPNQPQHF. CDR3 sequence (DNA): TGTGCCAGCAGCTCAGGACAGCCCAATCAGCCCCAGCATTTT.